This TCR beta chain was retrieved from a study of OX40 agonist ivuxolimab in advanced cancers. With respect to the entire study: Ivuxolimab was an agonistic, fully human IgG2 monoclonal antibody directed against OX40 (CD134), a costimulatory receptor. Intravenous ivuxolimab was administered to patients every 2 weeks at six dose levels: 0.01, 0.1, 0.3, 1.5, 3 and 10 mg/kg. Of the approximately 54 dose-escalation patients, hepatocellular carcinoma was present in about 20, melanoma in roughly 15, renal cell carcinoma in 9 and head and neck cancer in 9. In the dose-escalation cohort, 82.7% of patients were male, and the mean age was approximately 60 years, with a range of roughly 20 to 80. Patients were allowed to have had prior anti-PD-1, anti-PD-L1 or anti-CTLA-4 therapy, and approximately 40% of the dose-escalation patients had been treated with checkpoint inhibitors. Three dose-escalation patients achieved partial responses, one with hepatocellular carcinoma and two with cutaneous melanoma. The purpose of peripheral TCRbeta sequencing was to test whether ivuxolimab changed TCR sequence diversity and led to clonal T-cell expansion. The paper reports the monotherapy dose-escalation portion (N of about 54 patients) of the phase I ivuxolimab trial. What the study reported, not specific to this receptor: Low levels of normalized T-cell clonal expansion were also shown by some nonresponding patients. At doses from 0.1 to 3.0 mg/kg, clonal expansion was seen in both CD4+ and CD8+ blood T cells between baseline and week 6. The antigen specificity of the peripheral T cells that underwent clonal expansion was not determined. In partial responders in the 0.1-3.0 mg/kg groups, normalized peripheral clonal expansion was found to be among the lowest, especially among CD8+ T cells. After ivuxolimab, more expanded clones were found on average in CD8+ T cells than in CD4+ T cells.

The trial excluded patients who had a history of autoimmune disease or were on systemic immunosuppression. Peripheral blood for TCR sequencing was drawn from every dose cohort at baseline, at cycle 4 day 1 and at cycle 7 day 1. Samples came from an open-label, multicenter, first-in-human phase I dose-escalation trial of ivuxolimab. The trial enrolled adults with locally advanced or metastatic head and neck squamous cell, hepatocellular, melanoma or renal cell carcinoma. Before TCR sequencing, CD4+ and CD8+ T cells were separately sorted from peripheral blood. Germline trimming: 6 bases from V, 5 bases from J; junction bases outside gene matches: 5. The germline V gene gives CDR1 as SGHAT and CDR2 as FQNNGV. The CDR3 goes from the cysteine to the phenylalanine over 13 residues. The read is trimmed to its CDR3 DNA, 39 bases read in frame from base 1. To sequence the TCRbeta CDR3 region, genomic DNA was isolated from the sorted cells. The immunoSEQ Assay was used to sequence the TCRbeta CDR3 regions. Drawn from immuneACCESS, this table holds only the in-frame rearrangements with V and J called that TCRdb kept. Clones are partly lost; checked studies trace under half to an unresolved V gene and leave the rest unexplained. In all, the sample holds 25,000 or so clones, and about 80% of those were seen once. The top ten clonotypes cover more than 10% of the sample.

In the case of this clone: Its antigen is currently not known. Base quality data are lacking; no much larger clone is found one base away.

The TCR sequence derives from an adult with an advanced solid tumor such as melanoma, head and neck, liver or kidney cancer. The source material was CD4+ or CD8+ T cells sorted from blood, sampled in a trial of the OX40 agonist ivuxolimab. The sequence joins TRBV11-2 to TRBJ1-1; 8 bases in the middle match TRBD1. Read as DNA, the sequence is TGTGCCAGCAGGTCTACAGGGGGGACTGAAGCTTTCTTT. The translation is CASRSTGGTEAFF.